These T cell receptor beta chains were read from a single sample in a study of blood T cell repertoires in COVID-19. Assay used: immunoSEQ multiplex PCR; TCRdb lists only in-frame clones, some missing. The data hold about 180,000 clones, with 82% observed a single time. The material sequenced was peripheral blood. The receptor source for this set is a woman older than 75 with active or convalescent COVID-19. CDR3s leave out the opening cysteine and the closing phenylalanine or tryptophan. The D gene is left open where the match is weak.

D gene: -; J gene: TRBJ1-5; V gene: TRBV6-6; CDR3 protein: ASSYWSSNQPQH
D gene: TRBD1; J gene: TRBJ1-1; V gene: TRBV7-9; CDR3 protein: ASSLVTGGSTEAF
D gene: TRBD1; J gene: TRBJ2-3; V gene: TRBV19; CDR3 protein: ASRGQGGRDTQY
D gene: TRBD1; J gene: TRBJ2-1; V gene: TRBV18; CDR3 protein: ASSPPLRDRGQNEQF
D gene: TRBD1; J gene: TRBJ1-2; V gene: TRBV19; CDR3 protein: ASSALDRDYGYT
D gene: TRBD1; J gene: TRBJ1-6; V gene: TRBV7-6; CDR3 protein: ASSLTGGKGSYNSPLH
D gene: -; J gene: TRBJ1-2; V gene: TRBV28; CDR3 protein: ASSLQGSMGYT
D gene: -; J gene: TRBJ1-5; V gene: TRBV19; CDR3 protein: ASSIGGQGGQPQH
D gene: -; J gene: TRBJ2-7; V gene: TRBV3-1/TRBV3-2; CDR3 protein: ASSQSLREKPYEQY
D gene: -; J gene: TRBJ1-6; V gene: TRBV5-4; CDR3 protein: ASRGSGRESPLH
D gene: TRBD2; J gene: TRBJ2-5; V gene: TRBV4-1; CDR3 protein: ASSQVTSGSGKTQY
D gene: -; J gene: TRBJ2-3; V gene: TRBV6-2/TRBV6-3; CDR3 protein: ASSYRVSTDTQY
D gene: -; J gene: TRBJ1-1; V gene: TRBV5-1; CDR3 protein: ASSLPGMNTEAF
D gene: -; J gene: TRBJ2-2; V gene: TRBV4-1; CDR3 protein: ASSRYQTDSGELF
D gene: TRBD2; J gene: TRBJ2-1; V gene: TRBV18; CDR3 protein: ASSTLAGSTSYNEQF
D gene: TRBD1; J gene: TRBJ2-3; V gene: TRBV5-1; CDR3 protein: ASSPRDRGQDTQY